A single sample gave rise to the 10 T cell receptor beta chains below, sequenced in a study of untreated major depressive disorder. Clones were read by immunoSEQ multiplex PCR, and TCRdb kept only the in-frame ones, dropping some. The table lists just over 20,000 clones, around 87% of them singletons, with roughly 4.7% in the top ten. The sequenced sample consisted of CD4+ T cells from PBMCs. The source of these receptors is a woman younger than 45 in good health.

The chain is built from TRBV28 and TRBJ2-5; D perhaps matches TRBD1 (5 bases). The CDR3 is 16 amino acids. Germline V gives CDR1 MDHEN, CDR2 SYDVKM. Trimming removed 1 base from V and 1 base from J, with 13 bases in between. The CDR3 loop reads CASSLSSGLGQETQYF. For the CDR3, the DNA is TGTGCCAGCAGTTTATCGTCAGGGTTGGGCCAAGAGACCCAGTACTTC. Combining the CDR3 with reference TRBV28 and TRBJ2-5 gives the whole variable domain DVKVTQSSRYLVKRTGEKVFLECVQDMDHENMFWYRQDPGLGLRLIYFSYDVKMKEKGDIPEGYSVSREKKERFSLILESASTNQTSMYLCASSLSSGLGQETQYFGPGTRLLVL.

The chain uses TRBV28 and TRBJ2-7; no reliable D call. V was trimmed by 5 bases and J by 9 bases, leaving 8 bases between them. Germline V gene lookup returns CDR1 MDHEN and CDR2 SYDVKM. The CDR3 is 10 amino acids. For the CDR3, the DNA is TGTGCCAGCAGTCCCTCCCGGCAGTACTTC. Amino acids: CASSPSRQYF.

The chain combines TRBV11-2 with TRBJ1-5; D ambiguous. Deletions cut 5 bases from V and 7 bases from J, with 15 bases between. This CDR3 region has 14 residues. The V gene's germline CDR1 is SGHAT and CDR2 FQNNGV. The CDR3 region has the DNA TGTGCCAGCAGCCAGTCCGGGGTAGACCAGCCCCAGCATTTT. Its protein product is CASSQSGVDQPQHF.

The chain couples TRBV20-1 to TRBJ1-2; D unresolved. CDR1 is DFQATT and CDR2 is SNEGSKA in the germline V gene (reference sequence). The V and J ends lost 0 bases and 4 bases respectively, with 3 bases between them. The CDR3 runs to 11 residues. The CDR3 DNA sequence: TGCAGTGCTAGAGAGGGCTATGGCTACACCTTC. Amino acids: CSAREGYGYTF.

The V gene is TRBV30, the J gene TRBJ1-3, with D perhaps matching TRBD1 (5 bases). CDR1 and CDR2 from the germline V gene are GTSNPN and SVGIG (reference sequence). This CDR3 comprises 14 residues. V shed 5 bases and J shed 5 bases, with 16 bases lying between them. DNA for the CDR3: TGTGCCTGGGGCGCAGGGAGTCGCCGAAACACCATATATTTT. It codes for CAWGAGSRRNTIYF. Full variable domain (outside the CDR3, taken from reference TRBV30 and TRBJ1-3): SQTIHQWPATLVQPVGSPLSLECTVEGTSNPNLYWYRQAAGRGLQLLFYSVGIGQISSEVPQNLSASRPQDRQFILSSKKLLLSDSGFYLCAWGAGSRRNTIYFGEGSWLTVV.

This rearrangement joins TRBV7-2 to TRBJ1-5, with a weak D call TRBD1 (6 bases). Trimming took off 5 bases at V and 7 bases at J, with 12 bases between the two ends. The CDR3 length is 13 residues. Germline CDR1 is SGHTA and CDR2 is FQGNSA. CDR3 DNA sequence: TGTGCCAGCAGCCTACAGGGAGTCCAGCCCCAGCATTTT. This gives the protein CASSLQGVQPQHF.

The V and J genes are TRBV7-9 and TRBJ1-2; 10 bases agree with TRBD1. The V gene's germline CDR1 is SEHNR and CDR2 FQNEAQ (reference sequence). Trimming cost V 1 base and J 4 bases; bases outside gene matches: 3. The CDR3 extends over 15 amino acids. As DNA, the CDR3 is TGTGCCAGCAGCTTAGTCGGGACAGGGGTCTATGGCTACACCTTC. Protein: CASSLVGTGVYGYTF.

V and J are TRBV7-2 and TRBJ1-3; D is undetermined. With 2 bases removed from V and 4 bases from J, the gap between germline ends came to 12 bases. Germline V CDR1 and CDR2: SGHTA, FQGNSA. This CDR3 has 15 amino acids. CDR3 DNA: TGTGCCAGCAGCTTACTCTCGGGATCAGGAAACACCATATATTTT. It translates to CASSLLSGSGNTIYF. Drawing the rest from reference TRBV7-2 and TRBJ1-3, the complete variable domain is GAGVSQSPSNKVTEKGKDVELRCDPISGHTALYWYRQSLGQGLEFLIYFQGNSAPDKSGLPSDRFSAERTGGSVSTLTIQRTQQEDSAVYLCASSLLSGSGNTIYFGEGSWLTVV.

The CDR3 nucleotides are TGTGCCAGCAGCTTGCCAGGGGGCTTCACTGAAGCTTTCTTT. This translates into CASSLPGGFTEAFF. The chain is built from TRBV5-6 and TRBJ1-1; 8 bases agree with TRBD1. Trimming cost V 1 base and J 4 bases; bases outside gene matches: 3. Germline lookup yields CDR1 SGHDT and CDR2 YYEEEE. The CDR3 length is 14 residues.

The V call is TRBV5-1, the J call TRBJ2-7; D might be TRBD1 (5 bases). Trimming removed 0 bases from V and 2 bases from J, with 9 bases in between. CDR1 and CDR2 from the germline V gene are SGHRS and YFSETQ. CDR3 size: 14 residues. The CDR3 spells CASSLAQGTYEQYF. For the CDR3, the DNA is TGCGCCAGCAGCTTGGCGCAGGGAACCTACGAGCAGTACTTC.